Shown below are 27 T cell receptor beta chains from a single sample sequenced in a study of blood T cell repertoires in COVID-19. Generated by immunoSEQ multiplex PCR, the TCRdb table keeps only in-frame clones and is missing some. This sample yields 180,000 or so clones, of which around 90% are seen a single time; around 7% belongs to the top ten. The sequenced sample was peripheral blood. The receptors come from a man aged 40-55 years with acute or convalescent COVID-19.

The V call is TRBV5-4, the J call TRBJ2-1; a weak D match, TRBD2 (6 bases). Looked up from germline, CDR1 is SGHNT and CDR2 is YYREEE (reference sequence). V lost 4 bases, J lost 3 bases, and 14 bases lay in between. The CDR3 loop spans 15 amino acids. The CDR3 DNA reads TGTGCCAGCAGCGGTGAGGGACTGAGCTACAATGAGCAGTTCTTC. Translating gives CASSGEGLSYNEQFF.

V gene TRBV19 combines with J gene TRBJ1-3, with 8 bases identical to TRBD1. CDR1 and CDR2 from the germline V gene are LNHDA and SQIVND (reference sequence). V shed 7 bases, J shed 4 bases, and the junction held 9 bases outside the gene matches. The CDR3 contains 15 residues. CDR3 residues: CASKARTGKGNTIYF. In DNA form, the CDR3 reads TGTGCCAGTAAGGCCCGGACAGGGAAAGGAAACACCATATATTTT.

The chain joins TRBV30 to TRBJ2-7; unclear D gene. Trimming left V 5 bases short and J 2 bases short, with 13 bases between. The CDR3 covers 13 residues. Germline V gene data show CDR1 as GTSNPN and CDR2 as SVGIG (reference sequence). Here the CDR3 reads CAWDRGRTYEQYF. CDR3 bases: TGTGCCTGGGACCGAGGTCGGACCTACGAGCAGTACTTC.

The chain has TRBV2 and TRBJ1-2; TRBD1 aligns across 7 bases. From germline, CDR1 is SNHLY and CDR2 FYNNEI. This CDR3 is built from 16 residues. J lost 1 base, V lost 7 bases, and 12 bases had no gene match. CDR3 sequence reads: CASTGAGGWGNYGYTF. DNA of the CDR3: TGTGCCAGCACGGGGGCAGGGGGTTGGGGTAACTATGGCTACACCTTC.

The V call is TRBV2, the J call TRBJ1-5; D not resolved. Per germline, CDR1 SNHLY and CDR2 FYNNEI. V was shortened by 7 bases and J by 0 bases, with 13 bases between the two germline ends. This CDR3 has 15 residues. CDR3 region: CASKWAPDSNQPQHF. In nucleotides, the CDR3 is TGTGCCAGCAAGTGGGCACCCGATAGCAATCAGCCCCAGCATTTT.

J is TRBJ2-7 and V is TRBV28, with D possibly TRBD1 on 5 matching bases. Trimming shortened V by 2 bases and J by 9 bases, and 14 bases separated the two germline ends. This CDR3 spans 13 amino acids. CDR1 MDHEN and CDR2 SYDVKM come from the germline V gene. The CDR3 DNA sequence: TGTGCCAGCAGTTTAGTAGGGGTTCCAGTGCAGTACTTC. Translating it yields CASSLVGVPVQYF. The full variable domain, in which reference TRBV28 and TRBJ2-7 provide the parts outside the CDR3, is DVKVTQSSRYLVKRTGEKVFLECVQDMDHENMFWYRQDPGLGLRLIYFSYDVKMKEKGDIPEGYSVSREKKERFSLILESASTNQTSMYLCASSLVGVPVQYFGPGTRLTVT.

CDR3 protein: CASSWGGTGTLSTEAFF. Here the CDR3 DNA reads TGCGCCAGCAGCTGGGGGGGAACCGGGACCCTCAGCACTGAAGCTTTCTTT. This chain connects TRBV5-1 to TRBJ1-1, with D perhaps matching TRBD1 (5 bases). The CDR3 is 17 residues long. Germline CDR1 SGHRS, CDR2 YFSETQ. V dropped 3 bases and J dropped 4 bases, with 22 bases sitting between them.

The genes are TRBV7-8 and TRBJ1-1; D remains ambiguous. CDR1 is SGHVS, CDR2 FQNEAQ, per germline. This CDR3 has 15 amino acids. The V and J ends lost 0 bases and 5 bases respectively, with 13 bases between them. The CDR3 sequence is CASSLALRAQTEAFF. CDR3 nucleotide sequence: TGTGCCAGCAGCTTAGCGTTGAGGGCGCAAACTGAAGCTTTCTTT.

This clone has a handful of counts. The chain is built from TRBV6-5 and TRBJ1-4; 7 positions agree with TRBD1. Trimming at V came to 2 bases and at J to 10 bases, leaving 13 bases not matched to a gene. The CDR3 sequence is 16 residues long. Germline CDR1 MNHEY, CDR2 SVGAGI. CDR3 in amino acids: CASSYSDGTAGLKLFF. The CDR3 nucleotides are TGTGCCAGCAGTTACAGTGATGGGACAGCCGGGTTAAAACTGTTTTTT.

The chain employs TRBV11-3 and TRBJ2-1; TRBD1 agrees at 9 bases. The CDR3 contains 14 residues. V lost 5 bases, J lost 3 bases, and 2 bases stayed unmatched. Germline CDR1 SGHNT, CDR2 YENEEA. The CDR3, as DNA: TGTGCCAGCAGCCTGGGACAGGGCTACAATGAGCAGTTCTTC. Its translation is CASSLGQGYNEQFF.

The chain couples TRBV7-2 to TRBJ2-3; weak D call: TRBD2 (5 bases). Trimming cost V 2 bases and J 4 bases, with 19 bases left between them. Germline CDR1 is SGHTA and CDR2 is FQGNSA. The CDR3 loop spans 17 amino acids. The CDR3 here is CASSLFRDFVAADTQYF. The CDR3 coding sequence is TGTGCCAGCAGCTTATTCCGGGATTTTGTCGCGGCAGATACGCAGTATTTT.

This chain joins TRBV11-3 and TRBJ2-2; 8 bases line up with TRBD2. The CDR3 sequence is 17 residues long. Germline V gives CDR1 SGHNT, CDR2 YENEEA. The trim removed 2 bases at V and 1 base at J, leaving 6 bases unmatched. The CDR3 loop is CASSLSLAGLNTGELFF. Here the CDR3 DNA reads TGTGCCAGCAGCTTATCCTTAGCGGGGCTGAACACCGGGGAGCTGTTTTTT.

The chain couples TRBV29-1 to TRBJ1-1; D possibly corresponds to TRBD1 (5 bases). The CDR3 is 12 residues long. CDR1 and CDR2 (germline): SQVTM, ANQGSEA. V was cut by 4 bases and J by 7 bases, with 13 bases left in between. DNA for the CDR3: TGCAGCGTTGGACAGATTGATGGTGAAGCTTTCTTT. It specifies CSVGQIDGEAFF. Drawing the rest from reference TRBV29-1 and TRBJ1-1, the complete variable domain is SAVISQKPSRDICQRGTSLTIQCQVDSQVTMMFWYRQQPGQSLTLIATANQGSEATYESGFVIDKFPISRPNLTFSTLTVSNMSPEDSSIYLCSVGQIDGEAFFGQGTRLTVV.

The genes are TRBV2 and TRBJ2-5; TRBD1 matches at 10 bases. CDR1 and CDR2 from the germline V gene are SNHLY and FYNNEI. The ends lost 4 bases at V and 5 bases at J; junction bases unmatched: 16. The CDR3 length is 18 residues. The CDR3 region has the DNA TGTGCCAGCAGTGGACCGACAGGGGGCATAGCGGAGGGGGAGACCCAGTACTTC. Its translation: CASSGPTGGIAEGETQYF.

The chain joins TRBV6-4 to TRBJ1-2; no definite D call. From germline, CDR1 is MRHNA and CDR2 SNTAGT. This CDR3 is built from 13 residues. V shed 6 bases and J shed 8 bases, with 16 bases lying between them. In DNA form, the CDR3 reads TGTGCCAGCAGCCAGTCAGGTCTCGGAGGCTACACCTTC. Translated, it gives CASSQSGLGGYTF.

The V call is TRBV7-2, the J call TRBJ1-5; D may be TRBD1 (6 bases). V was cut by 1 base and J by 1 base, with 11 bases left in between. CDR1 and CDR2 from the germline V gene are SGHTA and FQGNSA. This CDR3 spans 16 amino acids. CDR3 coding DNA: TGTGCCAGCAGCTTAGTTGGGGGCGCGAGCAATCAGCCCCAGCATTTT. Residues: CASSLVGGASNQPQHF.

V gene TRBV28 combines with J gene TRBJ2-5, with 8 bases lining up with TRBD2. The trim removed 3 bases at V and 5 bases at J, leaving 11 bases unmatched. The CDR3 consists of 16 residues. Germline CDR1 MDHEN, CDR2 SYDVKM. The chain's CDR3 is CASSFLVGGAWETQYF. Written as DNA, the CDR3 is TGTGCCAGCAGTTTCCTCGTCGGGGGGGCCTGGGAGACCCAGTACTTC.

The J gene is TRBJ1-6, the V gene TRBV10-1, with 8 bases lining up with TRBD1. Germline trimming cut 5 bases from V and 7 bases from J; bases unmatched to any gene: 4. Germline assignment: CDR1 WNHNN and CDR2 SYGVQD (reference sequence). This CDR3 contains 14 residues. CDR3 DNA: TGCGCCAGCAGTTCGGACAGGGTGAATTCACCCCTCCACTTT. This sequence encodes CASSSDRVNSPLHF.

J is TRBJ2-1 and V is TRBV19, with 12 bases aligning to TRBD2. Germline V lookup: CDR1 LNHDA, CDR2 SQIVND (reference sequence). Trimming took 4 bases from V and 9 from J; bases not matched to a gene: 16. The CDR3 totals 18 residues. Here the CDR3 reads CASSTQTSGGNPHFEQFF. CDR3 nucleotide sequence: TGTGCCAGTAGTACCCAGACTAGCGGGGGAAATCCCCACTTTGAGCAGTTCTTC.

V gene TRBV19 combines with J gene TRBJ2-2, with D tentatively TRBD2 (6 bases). The germline CDR1 and CDR2 sequences are LNHDA and SQIVND (reference sequence). The CDR3 sequence is 15 residues long. The germline V and J ends were trimmed by 4 bases and 5 bases, with 14 bases remaining between them. The CDR3 reads CASSSGGSGTGELFF. CDR3 bases: TGTGCCAGTAGTAGCGGAGGGAGTGGTACCGGGGAGCTGTTTTTT. Looking up the rest from reference TRBV19 and TRBJ2-2 gives the full variable domain: DGGITQSPKYLFRKEGQNVTLSCEQNLNHDAMYWYRQDPGQGLRLIYYSQIVNDFQKGDIAEGYSVSREKKESFPLTVTSAQKNPTAFYLCASSSGGSGTGELFFGEGSRLTVL.

The J gene is TRBJ2-1, the V gene TRBV6-5, with 7 bases aligning to TRBD1. This CDR3 region has 16 residues. The V and J ends lost 1 base and 1 base, in that order; junction bases with no gene match: 4. Per the germline V gene, CDR1 is MNHEY and CDR2 is SVGAGI. The CDR3: CASSYFAGGSYNEQFF. DNA of the CDR3: TGTGCCAGCAGTTACTTCGCAGGGGGTTCCTACAATGAGCAGTTCTTC.

V usage is TRBV5-1 and J usage is TRBJ1-1; tentatively, D is TRBD1 (5 bases). CDR3 length equals 12 residues. Germline CDR1 is SGHRS and CDR2 is YFSETQ. The germline V and J ends were trimmed by 3 bases and 10 bases, with 13 bases remaining between them. The CDR3 region has the DNA TGCGCCAGCAGCTCAACGTGGGGGGTAGCTTTCTTT. It translates to CASSSTWGVAFF.

The genes are TRBV30 and TRBJ2-3; 12 nucleotides line up with TRBD2. V gave up 5 bases and J gave up 4 bases; unmatched junction bases: 19. Germline V gene data show CDR1 as GTSNPN and CDR2 as SVGIG (reference sequence). The CDR3 is 19 residues long. The CDR3 coding sequence is TGTGCCTGGTGTTTCGCCCCGCTAGCGGGGGGGCCGCGGTCAGATACGCAGTATTTT. Residues: CAWCFAPLAGGPRSDTQYF. The full variable domain, in which reference TRBV30 and TRBJ2-3 provide the parts outside the CDR3, is SQTIHQWPATLVQPVGSPLSLECTVEGTSNPNLYWYRQAAGRGLQLLFYSVGIGQISSEVPQNLSASRPQDRQFILSSKKLLLSDSGFYLCAWCFAPLAGGPRSDTQYFGPGTRLTVL.

This chain uses TRBV25-1 with TRBJ1-2, with 10 bases fitting TRBD1. This CDR3 spans 14 amino acids. V trimming: 4 bases; J trimming: 2 bases; junction bases outside the gene matches: 1. The germline V gene encodes CDR1 MGHDK and CDR2 SYGVNS. The CDR3 reads CASSAGQGNYGYTF. In DNA, the CDR3 is TGTGCCAGCAGTGCGGGACAGGGGAACTATGGCTACACCTTC.

This chain uses TRBV7-2 with TRBJ1-4, with D possibly TRBD1 on 5 matching bases. Germline CDR1 reads SGHTA; CDR2 reads FQGNSA. V was cut by 1 base and J by 7 bases, with 7 bases left in between. The length of the CDR3 is 13 residues. In nucleotides, the CDR3 is TGTGCCAGCAGCTTAGTGGGGGGTGAAAAACTGTTTTTT. It is translated as CASSLVGGEKLFF.

This clone was counted only a few times. V gene TRBV5-4 combines with J gene TRBJ1-1; 9 bases fit TRBD1. Germline lookup yields CDR1 SGHNT and CDR2 YYREEE (reference sequence). CDR3 length equals 13 residues. J gave up 5 bases and V 3 bases, and 2 bases lay outside the gene matches. CDR3 bases: TGTGCCAGCAGCTCGACAGGGGGTACTGAAGCTTTCTTT. Protein product: CASSSTGGTEAFF.

The chain joins TRBV10-3 to TRBJ1-2, with 8 bases matching TRBD1. Germline lookup yields CDR1 ENHRY and CDR2 SYGVKD. With 4 bases clipped from V and 1 base from J, the junction kept 14 bases outside the gene matches. CDR3 length: 18 residues. The CDR3 DNA is TGTGCCATCAGTGTCTCTGGACAGGGTAGCCCCCTTAACTATGGCTACACCTTC. It encodes CAISVSGQGSPLNYGYTF.